Each of the 25 T cell receptor beta chains below was sequenced from the same sample in a study of cytomegalovirus exposure and HLA in healthy donors. Only in-frame clones appear in the TCRdb table, and some are missing; sequencing was by immunoSEQ multiplex PCR. This table has roughly 98,000 clones, 87% appearing once. Material: PBMCs. The receptors originated from a young man in good health and CMV-seropositive.

J is TRBJ2-2 and V is TRBV28; perhaps TRBD1 as D (6 bases). The CDR3 totals 15 residues. V was shortened by 6 bases and J by 3 bases, with 14 bases between the two germline ends. The germline V gene has CDR1 MDHEN and CDR2 SYDVKM. Here the CDR3 reads CASRTSYRDTGELFF. In DNA, the CDR3 is TGTGCCAGCAGGACATCTTACAGGGACACCGGGGAGCTGTTTTTT.

The count of this clone is one. The chain has TRBV18 and TRBJ2-3; TRBD1 aligns across 8 bases. Germline loops: CDR1 KGHSH, CDR2 LQKENI. The CDR3 length is 16 residues. The ends lost 0 bases at V and 5 bases at J; junction bases unmatched: 7. The CDR3 DNA reads TGTGCCAGCTCACCACCGGGAGGACAGGGCATAGATACGCAGTATTTT. This codes for CASSPPGGQGIDTQYF.

The chain carries TRBV10-3 and TRBJ1-3, with D tentatively TRBD1 (6 bases). Trimming cost V 5 bases and J 4 bases, with 9 bases left between them. The CDR3 totals 13 residues. Germline V lookup: CDR1 ENHRY, CDR2 SYGVKD. CDR3 loop: CAISTGSGNTIYF. CDR3 DNA sequence: TGTGCCATCAGTACAGGGTCGGGAAACACCATATATTTT.

The J gene is TRBJ1-2, the V gene TRBV6-5; TRBD1 aligns across 7 bases. Germline V gives CDR1 MNHEY, CDR2 SVGAGI. Unmatched junction bases numbered 9, after V lost 7 bases and J lost 4 bases. CDR3 size: 14 residues. The CDR3: CASTGGGPPYGYTF. CDR3 nucleotides: TGTGCCAGCACAGGGGGAGGTCCCCCCTATGGCTACACCTTC.

This chain joins TRBV7-2 and TRBJ2-7, with 8 bases fitting TRBD2. Looked up from germline, CDR1 is SGHTA and CDR2 is FQGNSA. The CDR3 has 14 amino acids. V was pared by 7 bases and J by 2 bases, with 7 bases of the junction left unmatched. DNA of the CDR3: TGTGCCAGCAACATCGATAGCGGGACCTACGAGCAGTACTTC. It is translated as CASNIDSGTYEQYF. Drawing the rest from reference TRBV7-2 and TRBJ2-7, the complete variable domain is GAGVSQSPSNKVTEKGKDVELRCDPISGHTALYWYRQSLGQGLEFLIYFQGNSAPDKSGLPSDRFSAERTGGSVSTLTIQRTQQEDSAVYLCASNIDSGTYEQYFGPGTRLTVT.

This clone has only one observation. The V gene is TRBV18, the J gene TRBJ2-2; unclear D gene. The CDR3 consists of 14 residues. V was trimmed by 8 bases and J by 2 bases, leaving 12 bases between them. Per germline, CDR1 KGHSH and CDR2 LQKENI. In nucleotides, the CDR3 is TGTGCCAGCCAAGTCGGAGTAAACACCGGGGAGCTGTTTTTT. Protein product: CASQVGVNTGELFF.

V usage is TRBV6-5 and J usage is TRBJ2-1; TRBD2 is a possible D gene (5 bases). This CDR3 has 11 amino acids. V lost 7 bases, J lost 7 bases, and 8 bases lay in between. Per the germline V gene, CDR1 is MNHEY and CDR2 is SVGAGI. The CDR3 protein is CASKRRNEQFF. The CDR3 DNA reads TGTGCCAGCAAACGGAGGAATGAGCAGTTCTTC.

The table lists this clone with a count of one. The V and J genes are TRBV5-4 and TRBJ1-1; D is ambiguous. Germline CDR1 and CDR2: SGHNT and YYREEE (reference sequence). The CDR3 consists of 12 residues. Trimming cost V 5 bases and J 1 base, with 6 bases left between them. CDR3: CASSSKNTEAFF. CDR3 DNA: TGTGCCAGCAGTTCCAAGAACACTGAAGCTTTCTTT.

The chain is built from TRBV6-5 and TRBJ2-7; 7 nucleotides match TRBD1. This CDR3 is 14 amino acids long. V lost 7 bases, J lost 0 bases, and 6 bases stayed unmatched. Germline CDR1 is MNHEY and CDR2 is SVGAGI. The CDR3 is CASTRDSGSYEQYF. The CDR3 bases are TGTGCCAGCACCAGGGACAGCGGCTCCTACGAGCAGTACTTC.

The J gene is TRBJ2-5, the V gene TRBV11-1; 7 positions match TRBD2. CDR3 length: 17 residues. J lost 0 bases, V lost 4 bases, and 11 bases had no gene match. Germline CDR1 is SGHAT and CDR2 is FQDESV (reference sequence). The CDR3 nucleotides read TGTGCCAGCAGCTCCGGTGTGGGGAGGGGACACCAAGAGACCCAGTACTTC. This codes for CASSSGVGRGHQETQYF. Combining the CDR3 with reference TRBV11-1 and TRBJ2-5 gives the whole variable domain EAEVAQSPRYKITEKSQAVAFWCDPISGHATLYWYRQILGQGPELLVQFQDESVVDDSQLPKDRFSAERLKGVDSTLKIQPAELGDSAMYLCASSSGVGRGHQETQYFGPGTRLLVL.

This clone was seen ten or more times. V is TRBV7-2 and J is TRBJ2-7, with 9 bases matching TRBD2. V lost 5 bases, J lost 7 bases, and 15 bases stayed unmatched. In germline, CDR1 is SGHTA, CDR2 FQGNSA. The CDR3 totals 16 residues. The CDR3 nucleotides are TGTGCCAGCAGCGTCTTTTGGGGTAGCGGGAGTGGGGAGCAGTACTTC. Translating gives CASSVFWGSGSGEQYF.

The chain joins TRBV28 to TRBJ1-4; 10 nucleotides line up with TRBD1. The CDR3 runs to 14 residues. The germline V gene has CDR1 MDHEN and CDR2 SYDVKM. V dropped 6 bases and J dropped 5; count of bases not matched to a gene: 3. This CDR3 is CASSQTGGNEKLFF. CDR3 DNA sequence: TGTGCCAGCAGCCAGACAGGGGGCAATGAAAAACTGTTTTTT.

The V call is TRBV6-1, the J call TRBJ2-1, with D perhaps TRBD2 (5 bases). The CDR3 has 13 amino acids. V was clipped by 1 base and J by 10 bases, with 11 bases between them. Germline CDR1 and CDR2: MNHNS and SASEGT. The CDR3 sequence: CASSEVRGWEQFF. DNA for the CDR3: TGTGCCAGCAGTGAAGTACGGGGTTGGGAGCAGTTCTTC.

The chain recombines TRBV2 with TRBJ2-3, with 8 bases identical to TRBD2. Germline V CDR1 and CDR2: SNHLY, FYNNEI. CDR3 length: 14 amino acids. V gave up 7 bases and J gave up 2 bases; unmatched junction bases: 5. The CDR3 nucleotides read TGTGCCAGCACCGCGGGGGGATACACAGATACGCAGTATTTT. It codes for CASTAGGYTDTQYF.

The CDR3 loop reads CASSQNNEQFF. In nucleotides, the CDR3 is TGTGCCAGCAGCCAAAACAATGAGCAGTTCTTC. This chain joins TRBV9 and TRBJ2-1; the D is unclear. The CDR3 is 11 residues long. Trimming removed 4 bases from V and 5 bases from J, with 4 bases in between. Germline V gene lookup returns CDR1 SGDLS and CDR2 YYNGEE.

This clone was detected once. The chain combines TRBV6-5 with TRBJ2-3; 12 positions agree with TRBD2. V dropped 4 bases and J dropped 8; count of bases not matched to a gene: 4. CDR3 length equals 14 residues. The V gene's germline CDR1 is MNHEY and CDR2 SVGAGI. The CDR3 here is CASSSRTSGATQYF. CDR3 nucleotides: TGTGCCAGCAGTTCCCGGACTAGCGGGGCTACGCAGTATTTT.

This clone came up once. This chain connects TRBV6-6 to TRBJ1-2, with 11 nucleotides matching TRBD1. Germline lookup yields CDR1 MNHNY and CDR2 SVGAGI (reference sequence). V trimming: 11 bases; J trimming: 5 bases; junction bases outside the gene matches: 4. The CDR3 extends over 12 amino acids. CDR3 coding DNA: TGTGCCGTTGGGGACAGGGGGTATGGCTACACCTTC. This sequence encodes CAVGDRGYGYTF.

The chain combines TRBV7-3 with TRBJ2-3; 14 positions agree with TRBD2. The CDR3 loop spans 14 amino acids. The trim removed 4 bases at V and 8 bases at J, leaving 2 bases unmatched. The germline gives CDR1 SGHTA, CDR2 FQGTGA. CDR3 protein: CASSWGLAGATQYF. In DNA, the CDR3 is TGTGCCAGCAGCTGGGGACTAGCGGGGGCTACGCAGTATTTT.

The chain carries TRBV27 and TRBJ2-1; 7 bases fit TRBD2. V shed 4 bases, J shed 1 base, and the junction held 7 bases outside the gene matches. Germline loops: CDR1 MNHEY, CDR2 SMNVEV (reference sequence). This CDR3 is 16 amino acids long. In DNA, the CDR3 is TGTGCCAGCAGTTCTAGCGGATATGGGTCCTACAATGAGCAGTTCTTC. Translating it yields CASSSSGYGSYNEQFF.

The sample holds a few counts of this clone. The rearrangement uses TRBV27 and TRBJ2-7; 10 bases align to TRBD1. The germline CDR1 and CDR2 sequences are MNHEY and SMNVEV (reference sequence). The V and J ends lost 2 bases and 7 bases, in that order; junction bases with no gene match: 5. This CDR3 has 14 residues. The CDR3 is CASSLTDRGREQYF. CDR3 DNA sequence: TGTGCCAGCAGTTTAACAGACAGGGGGCGTGAGCAGTACTTC.

The chain carries TRBV7-3 and TRBJ2-2; D is possibly TRBD2 (6 bases). V was clipped by 4 bases and J by 4 bases, with 10 bases between them. Germline V gives CDR1 SGHTA, CDR2 FQGTGA. This CDR3 spans 14 amino acids. CDR3 in DNA: TGTGCCAGCAGCTCGGGGGTAGTCACCGGGGAGCTGTTTTTT. This encodes CASSSGVVTGELFF.

This clone was seen just once. The CDR3 is CASSLFSGQGIGYTF. DNA for the CDR3: TGTGCCAGCAGCTTGTTTTCGGGACAGGGTATTGGCTACACCTTC. The chain couples TRBV5-6 to TRBJ1-2, with 9 bases that match TRBD1. CDR1 and CDR2 (germline): SGHDT, YYEEEE. V gave up 1 base and J gave up 7 bases; unmatched junction bases: 8. The CDR3 is made up of 15 amino acids.

This clone appeared once. The chain recombines TRBV18 with TRBJ2-7; TRBD2 matches 9 bases. CDR1 is KGHSH and CDR2 is LQKENI in the germline V gene. The CDR3 covers 14 residues. V lost 3 bases to trimming and J lost 1 base; unmatched junction nucleotides: 1. CDR3 loop: CASSPTSGSYEQYF. In DNA form, the CDR3 reads TGTGCCAGCTCACCCACTAGCGGGTCCTACGAGCAGTACTTC.

The chain links TRBV7-8 to TRBJ2-7, with 11 bases lining up with TRBD2. Germline lookup yields CDR1 SGHVS and CDR2 FQNEAQ. The V and J ends lost 5 bases and 3 bases, in that order; junction bases with no gene match: 3. There are 14 residues in the CDR3. CDR3 sequence reads: CASSPLAGVYEQYF. The CDR3 nucleotides read TGTGCCAGCAGCCCACTAGCGGGAGTCTACGAGCAGTACTTC.

The gene calls are TRBV29-1 and TRBJ2-1, with TRBD2 matching 9 bases. The CDR3 totals 14 residues. The V gene's germline CDR1 is SQVTM and CDR2 ANQGSEA. Trimming took 6 bases from V and 6 from J; bases not matched to a gene: 9. The CDR3 sequence is CSVRDGTSLNEQFF. DNA of the CDR3: TGCAGCGTAAGGGACGGGACTAGCCTCAATGAGCAGTTCTTC.